The 5 T cell receptor beta chains below were found in one sample sequenced in a study of T cells in narcolepsy (dated by TCRdb to the late 2010s). Preparation of the library involved the immunoSEQ multiplex PCR assay. TCRdb holds this immuneACCESS table with in-frame rearrangements only. Some clones are missing; in checked studies, unresolved V genes explain under half, and the rest has no known cause. Counted in this sample were about 33,000 clones; under 85% of them appeared once. The top ten clonotypes cover 1.3% of the sample. Sequencing was carried out using CD45RA- memory CD4+ T cells from PBMCs. The cell subset or site label on this specimen signifies: memory T cells sorted ex vivo from peripheral blood. Source of these receptors: a human donor with narcolepsy.

The gene calls are TRBV6-4 and TRBJ2-3, with 11 nucleotides matching TRBD2. V gave up 2 bases and J gave up 5 bases; unmatched junction bases: 3. Per germline, CDR1 MRHNA and CDR2 SNTAGT. The CDR3 has 15 amino acids. The CDR3 DNA follows: TGTGCCAGCAGTGACCGGACTAGCGGGCTAGATACGCAGTATTTT. Protein product: CASSDRTSGLDTQYF.

V gene TRBV6-1 combines with J gene TRBJ2-7; 8 bases line up with TRBD1. The CDR3 has 13 residues. The germline gives CDR1 MNHNS, CDR2 SASEGT. The J segment lost 1 base and the V segment lost 6 bases, leaving 2 bases of the junction unmatched. The CDR3 region has the DNA TGTGCCAGCAGGGGGACAGGATCCTACGAGCAGTACTTC. Translating it yields CASRGTGSYEQYF.

The genes are TRBV6-5 and TRBJ1-5; 10 nucleotides match TRBD1. CDR3 length equals 15 residues. The ends lost 0 bases at V and 7 bases at J; junction bases unmatched: 3. Germline CDR1 reads MNHEY; CDR2 reads SVGAGI. CDR3 nucleotides: TGTGCCAGCAGTTACTCGGGACAGGGGAGACAGCCCCAGCATTTT. Amino acids: CASSYSGQGRQPQHF.

The chain couples TRBV14 to TRBJ2-3; D possibly corresponds to TRBD1 (6 bases). The ends were cut back, 2 bases at V and 2 bases at J, with 14 bases in the middle. The V gene's germline CDR1 is SGHDN and CDR2 FVKESK. The CDR3 sequence is 16 residues long. CDR3 coding DNA: TGTGCCAGCAGCCAACTCCAGGGGAAGGTCACAGATACGCAGTATTTT. It specifies CASSQLQGKVTDTQYF.

This chain connects TRBV7-8 to TRBJ1-6, with 9 positions matching TRBD1. Germline-derived CDR1 and CDR2 are SGHVS and FQNEAQ. The CDR3 extends over 16 amino acids. With V trimmed by 1 base and J by 9 bases, 7 bases remained unmatched. The CDR3 region has the DNA TGTGCCAGCAGCTTAGGGGCCGGGACAGGGACTTCACCCCTCCACTTT. Encoded protein: CASSLGAGTGTSPLHF.